A selection of T cell receptor beta chains follows, all from one sample in a study of blood T cell repertoires in COVID-19. Produced via immunoSEQ multiplex PCR; TCRdb's table is partial and in-frame only. The table shows some 260,000 clones, with approximately 91% occurring only once. The sequenced sample consisted of peripheral blood. The source is a woman aged 40 to 50 who had recovered from COVID-19. The CDR3 runs from the conserved cysteine through the conserved F or W. A D gene is named only where the DNA matches it firmly. Size tells how often a clone was seen (once, few, many) or the class of an expanded clone, and some rows leave it out.

NA	TRBV29-1	13	TRBD1	TRBJ1-2	CSVRPGGIYGYTF	TGCAGCGTGCGTCCAGGGGGCATCTATGGCTACACCTTC
NA	TRBV6-5	14	NA	TRBJ1-4	CASSFTPAGEKLFF	TGTGCCAGCAGTTTTACCCCCGCGGGGGAAAAACTGTTTTTT
NA	TRBV7-9	12	NA	TRBJ2-7	CASSTNTKGQYF	TGTGCCAGCTCTACGAACACTAAAGGGCAGTACTTC
NA	TRBV9	15	NA	TRBJ1-2	CASSVTVFGNYGYTF	TGTGCCAGCAGCGTGACAGTTTTTGGGAACTATGGCTACACCTTC
NA	TRBV6-5	15	NA	TRBJ2-4	CASRAVGANLNIQYF	TGTGCCAGCAGGGCTGTTGGGGCCAACCTAAACATTCAGTACTTC
few	TRBV2	13	TRBD1	TRBJ2-7	CASSGQGPYEQYF	TGTGCCAGCAGTGGACAGGGGCCCTACGAGCAGTACTTC
few	TRBV18	14	NA	TRBJ2-7	CASSPTPQGSEQYF	TGTGCCAGCTCACCAACTCCACAGGGATCCGAGCAGTACTTC
NA	TRBV19	15	NA	TRBJ2-2	CASSLLQAGAGELFF	TGTGCCAGTAGTCTCCTCCAGGCAGGCGCCGGGGAGCTGTTTTTT
NA	TRBV27	17	NA	TRBJ1-6	CASSLSPGETNNSPLHF	TGTGCCAGCAGTTTATCTCCAGGCGAGACAAATAATTCACCCCTCCACTTT
NA	TRBV7-2	18	NA	TRBJ1-6	CASSLARGLGDYNSPLHF	TGTGCCAGCAGCTTAGCGCGGGGGTTGGGGGATTATAATTCACCCCTCCACTTT
NA	TRBV18	14	TRBD1	TRBJ2-7	CASSPQTGNHEQYF	TGTGCCAGCTCACCACAGACAGGGAACCACGAGCAGTACTTC
NA	TRBV5-4	17	TRBD2	TRBJ2-1	CASSVKTSPSSYNEQFF	TGTGCCAGCAGCGTGAAGACTAGCCCGAGCTCCTACAATGAGCAGTTCTTC
NA	TRBV29-1	13	TRBD2	TRBJ2-7	CSVSRERSSGQYF	TGCAGCGTTTCGCGGGAGCGCAGCTCCGGACAGTACTTC
NA	TRBV6-2/TRBV6-3	16	TRBD1	TRBJ1-4	CASSYLRGTVNEKLFF	TGTGCCAGCAGTTACCTTCGAGGGACAGTTAATGAAAAACTGTTTTTT
NA	TRBV6-2/TRBV6-3	15	NA	TRBJ2-7	CASSSTERITYEQYF	TGTGCCAGCAGTTCCACAGAGAGAATCACTTACGAGCAGTACTTC
NA	TRBV10-3	14	NA	TRBJ1-3	CAIRQASAGNTIYF	TGTGCCATCCGGCAGGCGAGTGCGGGAAACACCATATATTTT
NA	TRBV6-4	16	TRBD1	TRBJ1-2	CASSQRTGTPNYGYTF	TGTGCCAGCAGTCAACGGACAGGCACCCCTAACTATGGCTACACCTTC
NA	TRBV19	14	NA	TRBJ1-2	CASLDKGRGYGYTF	TGTGCCAGTCTAGATAAGGGAAGGGGTTATGGCTACACCTTC
NA	TRBV11-3	15	TRBD2	TRBJ2-1	CASSYRLAGGNEQFF	TGTGCCAGCAGCTACCGACTAGCGGGAGGCAATGAGCAGTTCTTC
NA	TRBV19	15	TRBD1	TRBJ2-3	CASSFAGGRTDTQYF	TGTGCCAGCTCCTTTGCAGGGGGCCGCACAGATACGCAGTATTTT
NA	TRBV7-2	15	TRBD1	TRBJ1-1	CASSIYRGGSTEAFF	TGTGCCAGCAGCATCTACAGGGGGGGGAGCACTGAAGCTTTCTTT
NA	TRBV7-3	14	NA	TRBJ1-6	CASSLGSRNSPLHF	TGTGCCAGCAGCCTGGGGAGTCGTAATTCACCCCTCCACTTT
once	TRBV6-2/TRBV6-3	15	NA	TRBJ2-4	CASSTPSVGKNIQYF	TGTGCCAGCAGTACCCCTTCGGTCGGCAAAAACATTCAGTACTTC
few	TRBV5-1	14	NA	TRBJ2-7	CASSLASYGYEQYF	TGCGCCAGCAGCTTGGCCTCGTACGGCTACGAGCAGTACTTC
NA	TRBV9	15	TRBD1	TRBJ2-1	CASSTRQGSSNEQFF	TGTGCCAGCAGCACCCGACAGGGGAGTAGCAATGAGCAGTTCTTC
NA	TRBV27	13	TRBD1	TRBJ1-1	CASSKTGGTEAFF	TGTGCCAGCAGCAAGACAGGGGGTACTGAAGCTTTCTTT
NA	TRBV7-3	13	TRBD1	TRBJ1-2	CASSLTGSYGYTF	TGTGCCAGCAGCTTGACAGGGAGTTATGGCTACACCTTC
NA	TRBV6-2/TRBV6-3	15	TRBD1	TRBJ1-5	CASSDRGLGVKPQHF	TGTGCCAGCAGTGACAGGGGGCTTGGGGTAAAGCCCCAGCATTTT
NA	TRBV7-2	14	NA	TRBJ1-1	CASSLGREGTEAFF	TGTGCCAGCAGCTTAGGAAGGGAGGGCACTGAAGCTTTCTTT
NA	TRBV18	15	TRBD1	TRBJ2-7	CASSPQLQGSEEQYF	TGTGCCAGCTCACCCCAACTACAGGGGTCTGAAGAGCAGTACTTC
few	TRBV5-6	16	TRBD2	TRBJ2-7	CASSSRTSGSSYEQYF	TGTGCCAGCAGTTCACGGACTAGCGGGAGCTCCTACGAGCAGTACTTC
once	TRBV19	15	TRBD2	TRBJ2-1	CASRFDVTSGGPLFF	TGTGCCAGTAGGTTCGACGTTACTAGCGGGGGCCCATTGTTCTTC
NA	TRBV5-4	15	TRBD2	TRBJ2-1	CASSLGLAGANEQFF	TGTGCCAGCAGCTTGGGACTAGCGGGAGCCAATGAGCAGTTCTTC
NA	TRBV7-2	13	NA	TRBJ2-7	CASSLERGFEQYF	TGTGCCAGCAGCTTAGAGCGAGGGTTTGAGCAGTACTTC
once	TRBV3-1/TRBV3-2	16	TRBD2	TRBJ2-1	CASSHRTSGGNSEQFF	TGTGCCAGCAGCCACCGGACTAGCGGGGGTAACAGTGAGCAGTTCTTC
NA	TRBV11-2	19	TRBD1	TRBJ2-3	CASSFLGTGGWIGTDTQYF	TGTGCCAGCAGCTTTCTTGGGACAGGGGGTTGGATTGGCACAGATACGCAGTATTTT
NA	TRBV29-1	13	TRBD2	TRBJ2-7	CSVVTSGGTAQYF	TGCAGCGTTGTGACTAGCGGGGGAACAGCGCAGTACTTC
NA	TRBV19	14	TRBD1	TRBJ2-2	CASSMTGMAGELFF	TGTGCCAGTAGTATGACAGGGATGGCCGGGGAGCTGTTTTTT
NA	TRBV19	14	NA	TRBJ2-3	CASSIWAGTDTQYF	TGTGCCAGTAGTATCTGGGCAGGGACAGATACGCAGTATTTT
few	TRBV11-2	14	NA	TRBJ2-1	CASSLVSAVDEQFF	TGTGCCAGCAGCTTAGTATCGGCGGTCGATGAGCAGTTCTTC
NA	TRBV7-2	19	NA	TRBJ2-6	CASSLGGRTASSGANVLTF	TGTGCCAGCAGCTTAGGGGGACGGACAGCCAGCTCTGGGGCCAACGTCCTGACTTTC
NA	TRBV30	12	NA	TRBJ2-5	CAWTRQQETQYF	TGTGCCTGGACGCGGCAGCAAGAGACCCAGTACTTC
NA	TRBV4-3	18	NA	TRBJ1-5	CASSQDLAGAWSNQPQHF	TGCGCCAGCAGCCAAGATCTGGCGGGGGCATGGAGCAATCAGCCCCAGCATTTT
few	TRBV4-2	16	TRBD1	TRBJ2-2	CASSFTGAVNTGELFF	TGTGCCAGCAGCTTTACAGGGGCAGTAAACACCGGGGAGCTGTTTTTT
NA	TRBV29-1	13	TRBD1	TRBJ2-7	CSVGTGEDYEQYF	TGCAGCGTTGGGACAGGGGAGGACTACGAGCAGTACTTC
NA	TRBV19	13	NA	TRBJ2-2	CASSVLRAGELFF	TGTGCCAGTAGTGTACTCCGCGCCGGGGAGCTGTTTTTT
once	TRBV13	15	TRBD2	TRBJ2-7	CASSLSGRAKNEQYF	TGTGCCAGCAGCCTGAGCGGGAGGGCCAAGAACGAGCAGTACTTC